The TCR beta chain described here comes from a study of vaccination and CD4 T cells after COVID-19. Treatment denoted: 10-day PBMC culture with coronavirus spike peptide pools or control peptides (ViraFEST assay). Investigators obtained the unexposed donor's CD4+ T cells before the COVID-19 pandemic (2011-2018). For these TCRs, the target antigens are not known. Sequenced with the Oncomine TCR Beta short-read assay was DNA taken from cultured CD4+ T cells. TCRdb passed the PCR reads through MiXCR, listing each CDR3 protein once. The sample holds several thousand distinct CDR3 sequences, roughly 51% seen once. Specimen: CD4+ T cells from blood, cultured in vitro. The receptor source for this set is a human donor in good health.

The chain couples TRBV6-1 to TRBJ1-6, with D perhaps matching TRBD1 (5 bases). Germline loops: CDR1 MNHNS, CDR2 SASEGT. The CDR3 is 15 amino acids. V was cut by 6 bases and J by 14 bases, with 23 bases left in between. DNA for the CDR3: TGTGCCAGCAGCCGAAGGGACGGAGTGGAGTTGTCCCTCCACTTT. Protein: CASSRRDGVELSLHF.